The entry below gives a single T cell receptor (beta chain) sequence along with its context. Its antigen specificity is not known. There are no base qualities to consult, and no much larger clone falls within one base. The sample is drawn from a study of blood T cell dynamics during melanoma immunotherapy (dated by TCRdb to the early 2020s). Regarding the research as a whole: Patients with metastatic melanoma were treated with first-line pembrolizumab or nivolumab plus ipilimumab as standard of care in the United Kingdom. To identify early correlates of response, the study profiled peripheral T cell receptor repertoires in patients with metastatic melanoma before and after one cycle of checkpoint inhibitor therapy. A training cohort was formed from consecutive patients, and a further independent group of patients from the same centre was pooled into an external validation set. Overall study results and their limits: The relatively small sample size was acknowledged as potentially limiting generalization of the results. Unlike progressors, patients who went on to achieve disease control showed a bifurcated reorganization of the PBMC repertoire at W3, with either increased clonality or increased diversity. Whether the T cell clones driving repertoire changes were melanoma-specific or reflected general immune activation could not be determined in the study.

Reading from cysteine to phenylalanine, the CDR3 counts 16 amino acids. The DNA shown is the 48-base CDR3, in frame from base 1. The germline V and J ends show losses of 4 bases and 5 bases respectively, and no gene match explains 11 bases of the junction. CDR1 and CDR2, per the germline V gene, are SGDLS and YYNGEE. According to the study, the label for this sample's time point signals: week 3, after first cycle of checkpoint inhibitor. Blood samples were taken at two points: before treatment (T0) and at week 3 (W3), which came after the first cycle of checkpoint blockade. Except for two patients with rapid clinical progression, response was assessed 12 weeks after the first infusion by RECIST 1.1; disease control meant complete response, partial response or stable disease. Patients with prior systemic cancer treatment, concomitant immunosuppressant therapy or synchronous other active malignancies were excluded. Bulk PBMC and plasma cell-free DNA were both sequenced for TCR beta so that circulating cells and T cell turnover could be tracked. Lymphoprep and SepMate tubes were used to isolate PBMC from blood, and red cell lysis was then performed. QIAamp DNA Blood Mini kits were used to extract DNA from PBMC and from sorted T cell subsets.

Every bulk PBMC sample had a fixed 350 ng of DNA loaded. Following the manufacturer instructions, the immunoSEQ TCRb Assay kit was used to amplify TCR beta CDR3 sequences from genomic DNA. The KAPA Library Quantification Kit for Illumina platforms was used to quantify pooled libraries by qPCR. Pooled libraries were sequenced on an Illumina NextSeq 500, clustered at about 0.55-1.2 pM. In the authors' own workflow: The TCR data were analyzed using immunoSEQ ANALYZER and the R LymphoSeq package. A rearrangement efficiency score was calculated as productive divided by the sum of productive and non-productive CDR3 sequences. Clonality was assessed using the Gini coefficient and diversity using the Renyi index at alpha=1, with pairwise comparisons between timepoints within each patient. In LymphoSeq, clonal relatedness was computed with an edit distance of 3 and repertoire similarity was computed with the Bhattacharyya coefficient. To classify response, a linear discriminant analysis based on week-3 changes in clonality and diversity was built with the R MASS and caret packages. The source is immuneACCESS, and TCRdb retained only in-frame sequences with V and J called. Part of the clones is not carried over; for the studies checked, unresolved V genes explain less than half of this, and the remainder is unexplained. For V, J and clone size, that table is used; D and trimming come from the DNA. Recorded for this sample are about 12,000 clones; around nine tenths of them occurred a single time. The ten top clones hold about 4.2% of the sample.

The sequence derives from a human donor with melanoma. The rearrangement combines TRBV9 with TRBJ2-5, and 10 junctional nucleotides match TRBD2. The sample in question was blood, obtained from a patient treated with checkpoint blockade. CDR3 protein: CASSPHLGSGRETQYF. The sequenced DNA is TGTGCCAGCAGCCCCCACCTTGGTAGCGGGAGGGAGACCCAGTACTTC.